These T cell receptor beta chains were read from a single sample in a study of blood T cell repertoires in COVID-19. The protocol was immunoSEQ multiplex PCR, while the TCRdb copy is restricted to in-frame clones and leaves out a portion. The sample has about 64,000 clones; roughly 91% are singletons. What was sequenced was peripheral blood. Receptor source: a human donor in a cohort sampled during active COVID-19. CDR3s include the opening cysteine and the closing phenylalanine or tryptophan. The D gene is left open where the match is weak. Clone size is given for some rows only: seen once, a few or many times, or a class if the clone is expanded.

>TRBJ2-3|TRBD2|.|TRBV3-1/TRBV3-2
TGTGCCAGCAGCCAAGTAGCGGGAGGCAGTACAGATACGCAGTATTTT
CASSQVAGGSTDTQYF
>TRBJ2-1|TRBD2|.|TRBV7-2
TGTGCCAGCAGCCGGAGAGTAGCGGGAGGTAGCTACAATGAGCAGTTCTTC
CASSRRVAGGSYNEQFF
>TRBJ2-4|TRBD2|.|TRBV15
TGTGCCACCAGCAGAGATAGACTAGCTTTAGGGGACATTCAGTACTTC
CATSRDRLALGDIQYF
>TRBJ2-5|.|.|TRBV28
TGTGCCAGCAGTTTCCTACGACTGGGGGGAGAGACCCAGTACTTC
CASSFLRLGGETQYF
>TRBJ1-1|.|medium-sized|TRBV5-6
TGTGCCAGCAGGCGTGCGGGTGAGGGCATGAACACTGAAGCTTTCTTT
CASRRAGEGMNTEAFF
>TRBJ2-7|.|.|TRBV19
TGTGCCAGTAGTATTAAGGCAGAAGGAGGCGAGCAGTACTTC
CASSIKAEGGEQYF
>TRBJ2-7|.|.|TRBV7-9
TGTGCCAGCAGCTTAGGGGGGGGGCCCTTATCCTACGAGCAGTACTTC
CASSLGGGPLSYEQYF
>TRBJ1-2|TRBD1|.|TRBV4-1
TGCGCCAGCAGCCAAGTAGGGGACAGGATGGTCTCTGCCTACACCTTC
CASSQVGDRMVSAYTF
>TRBJ1-1|.|.|TRBV29-1
TGCAGCGTTGGTTTGGAGGCTGAAGCTTTCTTT
CSVGLEAEAFF
>TRBJ2-7|TRBD2|.|TRBV6-5
TGTGCCAGCACTCTAGCGGGAGGTCGCGAGCAGTACTTC
CASTLAGGREQYF